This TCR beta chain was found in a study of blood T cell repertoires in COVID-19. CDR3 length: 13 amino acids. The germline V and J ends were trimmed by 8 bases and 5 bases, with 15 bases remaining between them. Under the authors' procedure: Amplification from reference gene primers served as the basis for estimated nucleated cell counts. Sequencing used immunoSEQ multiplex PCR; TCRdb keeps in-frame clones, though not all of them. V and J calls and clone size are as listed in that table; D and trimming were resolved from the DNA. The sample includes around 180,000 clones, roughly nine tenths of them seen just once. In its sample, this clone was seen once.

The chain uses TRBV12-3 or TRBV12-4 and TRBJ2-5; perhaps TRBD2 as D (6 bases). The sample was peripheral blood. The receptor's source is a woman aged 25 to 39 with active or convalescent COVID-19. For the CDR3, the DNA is TGTGCCAGCTGTAATAGTCGGGGGGAGACCCAGTACTTC. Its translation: CASCNSRGETQYF.